The 28 T cell receptor beta chains below were found in one sample sequenced in a study of T cells in Graves' hyperthyroidism and ophthalmopathy. Amplified regions were TCR beta CDR3 sequences from RNA transcripts. Researchers ran a first-round RT-PCR on the TCR CDR3 using the HTBI primer set. Via MiXCR, TCRdb re-called the multiplex PCR reads, giving one row per CDR3 protein. The profile shows 700,000 or so distinct CDR3 sequences, over 15% of them singletons. The sequenced sample was blood. The receptors stem from a man younger than 35 with Graves' hyperthyroidism.

This clonotype was detected a few times. This sequence joins TRBV19 and TRBJ1-5; 9 positions match TRBD1. Germline assignment: CDR1 LNHDA and CDR2 SQIVND (reference sequence). V shed 2 bases, J shed 5 bases, and the junction held 4 bases outside the gene matches. The CDR3 is made up of 15 amino acids. The CDR3 sequence is CASSILGQGDQPQHF. The CDR3 bases are TGTGCCAGTAGTATATTGGGACAGGGAGATCAGCCCCAGCATTTT.

This clonotype was counted ten times or more. The gene calls are TRBV20-1 and TRBJ2-1; D is perhaps TRBD2 (7 bases). Germline V gene lookup returns CDR1 DFQATT and CDR2 SNEGSKA (reference sequence). This CDR3 is 14 amino acids long. With 6 bases removed from V and 2 bases from J, the gap between germline ends came to 14 bases. The CDR3 loop is CSAPSGTTYNEQFF. The CDR3 DNA is TGCAGTGCCCCAAGCGGGACAACCTACAATGAGCAGTTCTTC.

This clonotype was seen repeatedly, ten times or more. V and J are TRBV3-1 and TRBJ2-3, with D uncertain. This CDR3 is 15 amino acids long. Germline values: CDR1 LGHDT, CDR2 YNNKEL (reference sequence). The V and J ends lost 0 bases and 2 bases respectively, with 9 bases between them. In DNA form, the CDR3 reads TGTGCCAGCAGCCAAGATGTAGGATACACAGATACGCAGTATTTT. Translation gives CASSQDVGYTDTQYF.

The sample holds many counts of this clonotype. The chain links TRBV28 to TRBJ2-7; 9 bases map to TRBD1. This CDR3 has 15 residues. CDR1 is MDHEN, CDR2 SYDVKM, per germline. After removal of 4 bases from V and 4 bases from J, the junction contained 8 bases not matched to a gene. The CDR3 loop is CASSSPGQGFYEQYF. The CDR3, as DNA: TGTGCCAGCAGTTCCCCGGGACAGGGATTTTACGAGCAGTACTTC.

The chain combines TRBV5-1 with TRBJ2-1; a weak D match, TRBD1 (6 bases). The CDR3 totals 18 residues. The V end was cut by 0 bases, the J end by 0 bases, with 16 bases between. Germline V CDR1 and CDR2: SGHRS, YFSETQ. DNA for the CDR3: TGCGCCAGCAGCTTGGCAGCAGGGGTCATTGACTCCTACAATGAGCAGTTCTTC. This codes for CASSLAAGVIDSYNEQFF.

Many counts were recorded for this clonotype. The chain carries TRBV11-3 and TRBJ2-1, with 7 positions matching TRBD2. Germline CDR1 is SGHNT and CDR2 is YENEEA. This CDR3 has 15 amino acids. V shed 5 bases, J shed 6 bases, and the junction held 10 bases outside the gene matches. This CDR3 reads CASSLRAGERNEQFF. For the CDR3, the DNA is TGTGCCAGCAGCCTACGTGCGGGAGAGCGCAATGAGCAGTTCTTC. Complete variable domain (other parts from reference TRBV11-3 and TRBJ2-1): EAGVVQSPRYKIIEKKQPVAFWCNPISGHNTLYWYLQNLGQGPELLIRYENEEAVDDSQLPKDRFSAERLKGVDSTLKIQPAELGDSAVYLCASSLRAGERNEQFFGPGTRLTVL.

This clonotype has only a few counts. J is TRBJ2-7 and V is TRBV7-2, with TRBD2 matching 7 bases. The trim removed 2 bases at V and 5 bases at J, leaving 9 bases unmatched. The CDR3 extends over 15 amino acids. Per germline, CDR1 SGHTA and CDR2 FQGNSA. The CDR3 nucleotides read TGTGCCAGCAGCTTAATTTGGGGAGGGCGGAACGAGCAGTACTTC. Translated, it gives CASSLIWGGRNEQYF.

The chain recombines TRBV7-9 with TRBJ2-1; 7 nucleotides agree with TRBD2. Trimming removed 5 bases from V and 15 bases from J; junction bases left unmatched: 7. Looked up from germline, CDR1 is SEHNR and CDR2 is FQNEAQ (reference sequence). The length of the CDR3 is 11 residues. Written as DNA, the CDR3 is TGTGCCAGCAGCCGGGGGGACCCGTCGTTCTTC. It translates to CASSRGDPSFF.

This clonotype has ten or more counts. This sequence joins TRBV6-6 and TRBJ1-1; D is undetermined. V was pared by 0 bases and J by 2 bases, with 7 bases between. The CDR3 loop spans 14 amino acids. Germline V gene lookup returns CDR1 MNHNY and CDR2 SVGAGI (reference sequence). The CDR3 region is CASSYSARNTEAFF. DNA for the CDR3: TGTGCCAGCAGTTACTCGGCGAGAAACACTGAAGCTTTCTTT.

This chain links TRBV7-9 with TRBJ2-5; possible D gene TRBD2, 5 bases. The CDR3 spans 13 residues. Trimming took 8 bases from V and 3 from J, leaving 13 bases between them. The germline V gene has CDR1 SEHNR and CDR2 FQNEAQ (reference sequence). The CDR3 here is CASSASEEETQYF. The DNA of the CDR3 is TGTGCCAGCTCCGCTTCGGAGGAAGAGACCCAGTACTTC.

This clonotype was observed a few times. This chain connects TRBV2 to TRBJ2-3, with 9 bases fitting TRBD2. Germline loops: CDR1 SNHLY, CDR2 FYNNEI. The CDR3 extends over 17 amino acids. Trimming took 3 bases from V and 3 from J; bases not matched to a gene: 10. The CDR3 region is CASSDSRTSDWTDTQYF. The CDR3 nucleotides are TGTGCCAGCAGTGATTCCCGGACTAGCGACTGGACAGATACGCAGTATTTT.

V usage is TRBV2 and J usage is TRBJ2-7, with D tentatively TRBD2 (6 bases). CDR3 length equals 14 residues. Germline V gene sequence: CDR1 SNHLY, CDR2 FYNNEI. V lost 8 bases and J lost 3, with 17 bases in between. The CDR3 sequence: CASSIGGIRYEQYF. In DNA form, the CDR3 reads TGTGCCAGCTCTATAGGCGGGATTCGCTACGAGCAGTACTTC.

There are many counts of this clonotype. The chain has TRBV6-2 or TRBV6-3 and TRBJ2-3; D unclear. Trimming took 4 bases from V and 4 from J, leaving 9 bases between them. In germline, CDR1 is MNHEY, CDR2 SVGEGT. This CDR3 region has 13 residues. CDR3: CASSLNAADTQYF. The CDR3 coding sequence is TGTGCCAGCAGTTTGAATGCAGCAGATACGCAGTATTTT.

V and J are TRBV7-9 and TRBJ1-5; D remains unclear. The CDR3 runs to 14 residues. V was pared by 0 bases and J by 7 bases, with 10 bases between. From germline, CDR1 is SEHNR and CDR2 FQNEAQ (reference sequence). CDR3 DNA sequence: TGTGCCAGCAGCTTAGCCCCTAACGGGCAGCCCCAGCATTTT. It encodes CASSLAPNGQPQHF.

This rearrangement joins TRBV5-6 to TRBJ1-4; no clear D. V lost 3 bases to trimming and J lost 4 bases, with 10 bases between them. CDR1 is SGHDT, CDR2 YYEEEE, per germline. The CDR3 is made up of 14 amino acids. This CDR3 is CASSSGLHNEKLFF. The CDR3 DNA reads TGTGCCAGCAGCTCGGGTCTCCATAATGAAAAACTGTTTTTT.

V and J are TRBV20-1 and TRBJ2-1, with D perhaps TRBD1 (6 bases). The CDR3 length is 16 residues. The germline gives CDR1 DFQATT, CDR2 SNEGSKA (reference sequence). V lost 2 bases and J lost 7, with 21 bases in between. CDR3 sequence: CSARPPLRGGGNEQFF. DNA for the CDR3: TGCAGTGCTAGACCCCCCCTACGAGGGGGTGGGAATGAGCAGTTCTTC.

This clonotype has just a few counts. This chain links TRBV7-6 with TRBJ2-7, with D perhaps TRBD2 (6 bases). V dropped 6 bases and J dropped 1 base, with 13 bases sitting between them. Germline values: CDR1 SGHVS, CDR2 FNYEAQ. The CDR3 extends over 14 amino acids. CDR3 in amino acids: CASSGLAPSYEQYF. Here the CDR3 DNA reads TGTGCCAGCAGTGGCCTAGCGCCGTCCTACGAGCAGTACTTC.

CDR3 in DNA: TGTGCCATCAGTGAGCCCCAGGGACTAGCGGGAGTGGCGGAGACCCAGTACTTC. Translating gives CAISEPQGLAGVAETQYF. The J gene is TRBJ2-5, the V gene TRBV10-3, with TRBD2 matching 14 bases. There are 18 residues in the CDR3. Germline V gene data show CDR1 as ENHRY and CDR2 as SYGVKD. Trimming took 2 bases from V and 5 from J; bases not matched to a gene: 10.

This clonotype occurred many times. The genes are TRBV12-3 or TRBV12-4 and TRBJ2-3; 8 bases match TRBD1. The J segment lost 6 bases and the V segment lost 4 bases, leaving 15 bases of the junction unmatched. This CDR3 contains 17 residues. Here the CDR3 reads CASSSVGTGPQLDTQYF. The CDR3 DNA is TGTGCCAGCAGTTCCGTTGGGACAGGCCCCCAATTGGATACGCAGTATTTT.

This rearrangement joins TRBV2 to TRBJ2-1; 7 bases match TRBD2. The CDR3 is 14 amino acids. After removal of 5 bases from V and 7 bases from J, the junction contained 8 bases not matched to a gene. CDR1 is SNHLY and CDR2 is FYNNEI in the germline V gene. The CDR3, as DNA: TGTGCCAGCAGTTACCGCGGGAGTAAGAATGAGCAGTTCTTC. Its protein product is CASSYRGSKNEQFF.

The rearrangement uses TRBV5-1 and TRBJ2-2, with D perhaps matching TRBD2 (6 bases). The germline CDR1 and CDR2 sequences are SGHRS and YFSETQ. The CDR3 has 19 amino acids. Trimming removed 3 bases at V and 1 base at J, with 22 bases between. The CDR3 nucleotides read TGCGCCAGCAGCTCCCTTGGGGACTTAGCTAACAAGAACACCGGGGAGCTGTTTTTT. It specifies CASSSLGDLANKNTGELFF. The full variable domain, rest sourced from reference TRBV5-1 and TRBJ2-2, is KAGVTQTPRYLIKTRGQQVTLSCSPISGHRSVSWYQQTPGQGLQFLFEYFSETQRNKGNFPGRFSGRQFSNSRSEMNVSTLELGDSALYLCASSSLGDLANKNTGELFFGEGSRLTVL.

This clonotype has only a few counts. This chain joins TRBV15 and TRBJ2-7; no clear D. With 3 bases removed from V and 9 bases from J, the gap between germline ends came to 9 bases. Germline assignment: CDR1 LNHNV and CDR2 YYDKDF (reference sequence). This CDR3 is built from 11 residues. The CDR3 is CATSRGIGQYF. In DNA form, the CDR3 reads TGTGCCACCAGCAGGGGTATCGGGCAGTACTTC. The entire variable domain, with the rest obtained from reference TRBV15 and TRBJ2-7, is as follows: DAMVIQNPRYQVTQFGKPVTLSCSQTLNHNVMYWYQQKSSQAPKLLFHYYDKDFNNEADTPDNFQSRRPNTSFCFLDIRSPGLGDTAMYLCATSRGIGQYFGPGTRLTVT.

This clonotype has just one count. The genes are TRBV28 and TRBJ1-2; possible D gene TRBD1, 6 bases. This CDR3 has 16 amino acids. Germline V gives CDR1 MDHEN, CDR2 SYDVKM. Trimming removed 5 bases at V and 4 bases at J, with 20 bases between. CDR3: CASSEEGGGGIYGYTF. The CDR3 nucleotides read TGTGCCAGCAGTGAGGAAGGGGGTGGGGGAATCTATGGCTACACCTTC.

The J gene is TRBJ1-5, the V gene TRBV12-3 or TRBV12-4; TRBD1 matches at 7 bases. J was trimmed by 0 bases and V by 6 bases; bases with no gene match: 17. CDR3 length: 19 amino acids. CDR3 amino acids: CASRGDRDRSGGSNQPQHF. DNA for the CDR3: TGTGCCAGCAGGGGAGACCGGGACAGATCAGGGGGTAGCAATCAGCCCCAGCATTTT.

Only a few counts were recorded for this clonotype. The V and J genes are TRBV20-1 and TRBJ2-3, with a possible D match to TRBD2 (6 bases). With 1 base removed from V and 3 bases from J, the gap between germline ends came to 11 bases. Per germline, CDR1 DFQATT and CDR2 SNEGSKA (reference sequence). CDR3 length equals 14 residues. CDR3 in amino acids: CSARGGGMTDTQYF. In nucleotides, the CDR3 is TGCAGTGCTAGAGGTGGGGGGATGACAGATACGCAGTATTTT.

This clonotype occurred many times. The chain joins TRBV6-1 to TRBJ1-1; D is perhaps TRBD1 (5 bases). This CDR3 comprises 13 residues. CDR1 and CDR2 from the germline V gene are MNHNS and SASEGT. V lost 6 bases and J lost 5, with 13 bases in between. This chain's CDR3 is CASRDGAQTEAFF. The DNA of the CDR3 is TGTGCCAGCAGGGATGGGGCGCAGACTGAAGCTTTCTTT.

This clonotype occurred many times. The chain links TRBV30 to TRBJ2-3; perhaps TRBD2 as D (6 bases). CDR3 length: 14 residues. V was clipped by 2 bases and J by 5 bases, with 14 bases between them. Looked up from germline, CDR1 is GTSNPN and CDR2 is SVGIG (reference sequence). The CDR3 loop is CAWSQRERKDTQYF. DNA for the CDR3: TGTGCCTGGAGTCAACGGGAGCGGAAAGATACGCAGTATTTT.

Regarding this clonotype: The conserved phenylalanine or tryptophan normally closing the CDR3 is absent here, so this likely arose from a read error. This chain links TRBV4-1 with TRBJ2-7, with D perhaps TRBD1 (6 bases). The germline V and J ends were trimmed by 3 bases and 4 bases, with 16 bases remaining between them. The CDR3 spans 15 residues. Per the germline V gene, CDR1 is MGHRA and CDR2 is YSYEKL. The CDR3 region has the DNA TGCGCCAGCAGCCAGGAACAGGGTGACGGATACGAGCAGTACCTC. Translating it yields CASSQEQGDGYEQYL.